Shown below are 13 T cell receptor beta chains from a single sample sequenced in a study of blood T cell repertoires in COVID-19. Produced via immunoSEQ multiplex PCR; TCRdb's table is partial and in-frame only. The table records some 140,000 clones, about 89% of them present only once. The sample taken for sequencing was peripheral blood. The receptors shown here come from a man in his fifties with active or convalescent COVID-19.

The chain carries TRBV24-1 and TRBJ2-1; 9 positions agree with TRBD2. The length of the CDR3 is 18 residues. Germline V gives CDR1 KGHDR, CDR2 SFDVKD. The junction had 13 bases not matched to a gene; V was cut back by 3 bases and J by 5 bases. In DNA, the CDR3 is TGTGCCACCAGTGATCCTATAGCGGGAGCCGGGTTTCACAATGAGCAGTTCTTC. Translating it yields CATSDPIAGAGFHNEQFF.

This chain uses TRBV30 with TRBJ2-5; no reliable D call. This CDR3 contains 13 residues. V lost 2 bases, J lost 9 bases, and 16 bases lay in between. The germline V gene has CDR1 GTSNPN and CDR2 SVGIG (reference sequence). The CDR3 sequence: CAWSSLRQSSQYF. The CDR3 nucleotides read TGTGCCTGGAGTAGCCTCCGACAATCGTCCCAGTACTTC.

The chain recombines TRBV21-1 with TRBJ1-1. TRBV21-1 is noted as a pseudogene. This CDR3 comprises 16 residues. CDR3 region: CASSNMGVRGRDEAFF. The CDR3, as DNA: TGTGCCAGCAGCAACATGGGTGTGAGGGGGAGGGATGAAGCTTTCTTT.

The chain joins TRBV12-5 to TRBJ2-2; TRBD1 aligns across 10 bases. The CDR3 extends over 16 amino acids. J gave up 1 base and V 7 bases, and 6 bases lay outside the gene matches. The germline V gene encodes CDR1 LGHNT and CDR2 FRNRAP. The CDR3 reads CASAFRTGGNTGELFF. CDR3 DNA sequence: TGTGCTAGTGCCTTTAGGACAGGGGGGAACACCGGGGAGCTGTTTTTT.

This chain connects TRBV5-1 to TRBJ2-7; 8 bases line up with TRBD1. Germline-derived CDR1 and CDR2 are SGHRS and YFSETQ. The CDR3 has 15 amino acids. V shed 0 bases, J shed 11 bases, and the junction held 13 bases outside the gene matches. CDR3 in DNA: TGCGCCAGCAGCTTGGGGGAAGGAGGTTTGGGACAGGAGTACTTC. Residues: CASSLGEGGLGQEYF.

The V and J genes are TRBV10-1 and TRBJ2-1, with 8 bases aligning to TRBD2. The germline V gene encodes CDR1 WNHNN and CDR2 SYGVQD (reference sequence). CDR3 length: 15 amino acids. Unmatched junction bases numbered 5, after V lost 3 bases and J lost 4 bases. The CDR3 loop reads CASSELAEKYNEQFF. CDR3 DNA sequence: TGCGCCAGCAGTGAACTAGCGGAAAAGTACAATGAGCAGTTCTTC.

The gene calls are TRBV9 and TRBJ2-3, with D perhaps matching TRBD2 (5 bases). Trimming shortened V by 3 bases and J by 3 bases, and 8 bases separated the two germline ends. Germline values: CDR1 SGDLS, CDR2 YYNGEE. This CDR3 contains 13 residues. CDR3 in DNA: TGTGCCAGCAGCGCTCGGGGAACAGATACGCAGTATTTT. Its translation is CASSARGTDTQYF.

The rearrangement uses TRBV3-1 (or the pseudogene TRBV3-2) and TRBJ2-7, with 9 bases identical to TRBD2. Per germline, CDR1 LGHDT and CDR2 YNNKEL (reference sequence). J gave up 4 bases and V 3 bases, and 1 base lay outside the gene matches. CDR3 length: 13 amino acids. The CDR3 loop is CASSQREGYEQYF. In DNA form, the CDR3 reads TGTGCCAGCAGCCAGCGGGAGGGGTACGAGCAGTACTTC.

This clone was detected only once. The CDR3 region is CASSQETPGGPAEAFF. CDR3 nucleotides: TGCGCCAGCAGCCAAGAAACGCCAGGGGGCCCGGCTGAAGCTTTCTTT. The V gene is TRBV4-1, the J gene TRBJ1-1, with TRBD1 matching 8 bases. J lost 6 bases, V lost 0 bases, and 9 bases had no gene match. CDR3 length equals 16 residues. CDR1 and CDR2 (germline): MGHRA, YSYEKL.

V and J are TRBV7-2 and TRBJ2-1; 14 bases agree with TRBD2. CDR3 size: 16 residues. CDR1 and CDR2 (germline): SGHTA, FQGNSA. V shed 5 bases, J shed 8 bases, and the junction held 8 bases outside the gene matches. Here the CDR3 reads CASSTSGTSGGYEQFF. CDR3 sequence (DNA): TGTGCCAGCAGCACGTCCGGGACTAGCGGGGGTTATGAGCAGTTCTTC.

This CDR3 reads CASSATGTGGYEQYF. For the CDR3, the DNA is TGTGCCAGCAGTGCTACCGGGACAGGGGGTTACGAGCAGTACTTC. The J gene is TRBJ2-7, the V gene TRBV3-1 (or the pseudogene TRBV3-2); 11 bases agree with TRBD1. Trimming cost V 6 bases and J 4 bases; bases outside gene matches: 8. There are 15 residues in the CDR3. Germline V gene data show CDR1 as LGHDT and CDR2 as YNNKEL (reference sequence).

This clone came up once. This rearrangement joins TRBV27 to TRBJ2-7; D unresolved. V lost 6 bases and J lost 2, with 11 bases in between. The germline V gene encodes CDR1 MNHEY and CDR2 SMNVEV (reference sequence). The CDR3 length is 13 residues. The DNA for the CDR3 is TGTGCCAGCAGAAACAAGAAGACCTACGAGCAGTACTTC. This codes for CASRNKKTYEQYF.

There are a few counts of this clone. V and J are TRBV12-5 and TRBJ2-7; no definite D call. The CDR3 has 11 residues. The germline V and J ends were trimmed by 6 bases and 6 bases, with 9 bases remaining between them. Germline CDR1 LGHNT, CDR2 FRNRAP. CDR3 loop: CASGPGREQYF. For the CDR3, the DNA is TGTGCTAGTGGCCCCGGTCGCGAGCAGTACTTC.